This TCR beta chain was captured in a study of regulatory T cells in long-lasting Graves disease. General study results and limits: With under 3,500 shared public clonotypes, persistent patients exceeded new patients, who shared over 850.

Arm-PCR of CDR3 regions with iRepertoire HTBI primers generated TCR beta libraries. Each CDR3 protein gets one entry after TCRdb re-called the multiplex PCR reads with MiXCR. The sample holds approximately 560,000 distinct CDR3 sequences; 15% to 20% are singletons and the top ten take more than 10%. This clonotype was found a few times. What it recognizes is unknown. Specified time point: newly diagnosed GD, antithyroid drugs for less than 3 months. Isolated PBMC RNA provided the starting material for the TCR library. CDR1 and CDR2 from the germline V gene are MNHNS and SASEGT. This CDR3 contains 14 residues. With 8 bases clipped from V and 6 bases from J, the junction kept 6 bases outside the gene matches. This same sample was also taken into another study, of T cells in Graves' hyperthyroidism and ophthalmopathy. That work states: Orbital computed tomography, thyroid ultrasound, serum thyroxine and TRAb, and clinical symptoms together informed the diagnoses.

The sequences come from peripheral blood mononuclear cells (PBMCs), collected at new diagnosis, from a patient treated with antithyroid drugs. The chain carries TRBV6-1 and TRBJ2-2; the match to TRBD2 covers 10 bases. This sequence originates from a man younger than 35 with Graves disease. In nucleotides, the CDR3 is TGTGCCAGCCGCGGGGGACTAGCGCCCGGGGAGCTGTTTTTT. Amino acids: CASRGGLAPGELFF.